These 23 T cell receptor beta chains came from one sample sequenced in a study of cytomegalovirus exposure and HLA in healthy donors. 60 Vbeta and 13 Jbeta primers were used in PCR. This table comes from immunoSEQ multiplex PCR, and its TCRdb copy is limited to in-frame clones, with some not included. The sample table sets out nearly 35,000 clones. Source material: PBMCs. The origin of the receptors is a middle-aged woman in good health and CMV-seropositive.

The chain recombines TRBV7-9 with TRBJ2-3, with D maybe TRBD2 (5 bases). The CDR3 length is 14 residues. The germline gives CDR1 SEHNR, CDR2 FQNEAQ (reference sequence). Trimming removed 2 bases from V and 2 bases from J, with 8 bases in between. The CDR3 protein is CASSLSEVTDTQYF. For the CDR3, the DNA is TGTGCCAGCAGCTTATCGGAGGTCACAGATACGCAGTATTTT.

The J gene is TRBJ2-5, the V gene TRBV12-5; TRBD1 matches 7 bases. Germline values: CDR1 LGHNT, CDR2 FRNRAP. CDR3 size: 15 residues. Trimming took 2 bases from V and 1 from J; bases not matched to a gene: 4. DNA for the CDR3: TGTGCTAGTGGTTTGTCCAGGGGGTCCCAAGAGACCCAGTACTTC. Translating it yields CASGLSRGSQETQYF.

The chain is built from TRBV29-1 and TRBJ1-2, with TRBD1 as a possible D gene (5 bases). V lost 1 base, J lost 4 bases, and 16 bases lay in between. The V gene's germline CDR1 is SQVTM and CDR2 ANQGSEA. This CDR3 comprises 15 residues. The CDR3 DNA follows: TGCAGCGTTGAAGTTTCCCCGACGACAGTCTATGGCTACACCTTC. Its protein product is CSVEVSPTTVYGYTF. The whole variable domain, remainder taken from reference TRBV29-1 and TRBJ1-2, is SAVISQKPSRDICQRGTSLTIQCQVDSQVTMMFWYRQQPGQSLTLIATANQGSEATYESGFVIDKFPISRPNLTFSTLTVSNMSPEDSSIYLCSVEVSPTTVYGYTFGSGTRLTVV.

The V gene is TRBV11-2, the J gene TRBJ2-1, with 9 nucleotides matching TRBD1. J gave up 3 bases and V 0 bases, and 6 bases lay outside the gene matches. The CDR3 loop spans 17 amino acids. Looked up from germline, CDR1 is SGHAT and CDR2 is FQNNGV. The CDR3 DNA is TGTGCCAGCAGCTTAGAGGGACAGGGATTAGGCTACAATGAGCAGTTCTTC. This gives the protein CASSLEGQGLGYNEQFF.

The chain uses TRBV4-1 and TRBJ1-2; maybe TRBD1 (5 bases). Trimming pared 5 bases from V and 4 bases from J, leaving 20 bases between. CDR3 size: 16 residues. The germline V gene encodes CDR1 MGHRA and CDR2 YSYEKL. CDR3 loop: CASSFTGTVARYGYTF. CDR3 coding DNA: TGCGCCAGCAGCTTCACTGGGACTGTGGCTCGCTATGGCTACACCTTC.

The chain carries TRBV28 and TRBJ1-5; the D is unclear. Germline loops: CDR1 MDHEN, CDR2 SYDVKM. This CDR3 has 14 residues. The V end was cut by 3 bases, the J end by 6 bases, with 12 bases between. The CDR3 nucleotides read TGTGCCAGCAGTTTTGATCAGAGGCGTCAGCCCCAGCATTTT. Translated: CASSFDQRRQPQHF.

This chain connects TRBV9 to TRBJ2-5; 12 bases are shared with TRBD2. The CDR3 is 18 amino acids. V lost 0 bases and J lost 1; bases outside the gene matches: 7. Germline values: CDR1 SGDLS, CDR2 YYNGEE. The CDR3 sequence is CASSVAVGLAGTQETQYF. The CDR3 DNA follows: TGTGCCAGCAGCGTAGCGGTCGGACTAGCGGGAACCCAAGAGACCCAGTACTTC. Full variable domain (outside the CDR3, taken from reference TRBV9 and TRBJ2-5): DSGVTQTPKHLITATGQRVTLRCSPRSGDLSVYWYQQSLDQGLQFLIQYYNGEERAKGNILERFSAQQFPDLHSELNLSSLELGDSALYFCASSVAVGLAGTQETQYFGPGTRLLVL.

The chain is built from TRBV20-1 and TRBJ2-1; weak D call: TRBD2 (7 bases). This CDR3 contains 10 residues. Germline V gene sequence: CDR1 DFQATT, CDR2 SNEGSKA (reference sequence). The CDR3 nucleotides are TGCAAACACAGGGAGGGTGAGCAGTTCTTC. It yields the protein CKHREGEQFF.

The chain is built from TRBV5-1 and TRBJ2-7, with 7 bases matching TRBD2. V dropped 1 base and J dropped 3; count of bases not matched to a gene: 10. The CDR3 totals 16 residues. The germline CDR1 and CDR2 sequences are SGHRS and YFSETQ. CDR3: CASSLTGTNSLYEQYF. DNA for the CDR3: TGCGCCAGCAGCTTGACCGGGACTAATTCTCTCTACGAGCAGTACTTC.

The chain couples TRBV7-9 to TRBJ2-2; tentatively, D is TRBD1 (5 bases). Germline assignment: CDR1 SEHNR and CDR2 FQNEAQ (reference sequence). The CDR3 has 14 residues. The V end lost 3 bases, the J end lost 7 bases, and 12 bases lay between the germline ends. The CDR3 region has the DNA TGTGCCAGCAGCTTCGCAGGGTTAGGCGGGGAGCTGTTTTTT. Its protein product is CASSFAGLGGELFF.

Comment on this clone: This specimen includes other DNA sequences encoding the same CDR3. The CDR3 nucleotides read TGCGCCAGCAGCCTCGCTTATGCGGGAGCGGGCTATGAGCAGTACTTC. Translated, it gives CASSLAYAGAGYEQYF. The rearrangement links TRBV4-3 to TRBJ2-7, with 7 bases matching TRBD2. After removal of 4 bases from V and 7 bases from J, the junction contained 16 bases not matched to a gene. This CDR3 has 16 amino acids. Germline values: CDR1 LGHNA, CDR2 YSLEER.

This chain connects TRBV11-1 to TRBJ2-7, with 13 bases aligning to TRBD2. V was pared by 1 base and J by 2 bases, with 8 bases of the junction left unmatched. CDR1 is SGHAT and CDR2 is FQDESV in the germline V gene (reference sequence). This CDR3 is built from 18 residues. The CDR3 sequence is CASSLGWTSGRRTYEQYF. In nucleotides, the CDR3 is TGTGCCAGCAGCTTAGGGTGGACTAGCGGGAGACGAACCTACGAGCAGTACTTC.

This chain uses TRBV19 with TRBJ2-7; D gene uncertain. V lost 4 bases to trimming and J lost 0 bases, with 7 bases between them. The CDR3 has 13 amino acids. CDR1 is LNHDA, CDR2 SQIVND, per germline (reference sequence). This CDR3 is CASSTGSSYEQYF. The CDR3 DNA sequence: TGTGCCAGTAGTACAGGCAGCTCCTACGAGCAGTACTTC.

The CDR3 bases are TGTGCCAGTACCCCCTCCGGACAGGCCTACACTGAAGCTTTCTTT. It translates to CASTPSGQAYTEAFF. V and J are TRBV19 and TRBJ1-1; TRBD1 matches 7 bases. Germline lookup yields CDR1 LNHDA and CDR2 SQIVND (reference sequence). Trimming removed 7 bases from V and 3 bases from J; junction bases left unmatched: 11. The length of the CDR3 is 15 residues.

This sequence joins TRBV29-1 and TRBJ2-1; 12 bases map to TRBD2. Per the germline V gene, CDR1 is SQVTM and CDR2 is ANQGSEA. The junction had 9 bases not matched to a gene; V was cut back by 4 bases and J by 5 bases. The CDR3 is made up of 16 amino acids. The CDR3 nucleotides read TGCAGCGTTGCGCTAGCGGGAGGGCCAAGGGACAATGAGCAGTTCTTC. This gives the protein CSVALAGGPRDNEQFF.

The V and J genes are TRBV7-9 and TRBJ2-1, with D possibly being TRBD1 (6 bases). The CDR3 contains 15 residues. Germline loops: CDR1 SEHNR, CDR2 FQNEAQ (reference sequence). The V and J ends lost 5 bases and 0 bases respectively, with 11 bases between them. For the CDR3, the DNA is TGTGCCAGCAGCGGCGGACAGAGCTCCTACAATGAGCAGTTCTTC. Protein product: CASSGGQSSYNEQFF.

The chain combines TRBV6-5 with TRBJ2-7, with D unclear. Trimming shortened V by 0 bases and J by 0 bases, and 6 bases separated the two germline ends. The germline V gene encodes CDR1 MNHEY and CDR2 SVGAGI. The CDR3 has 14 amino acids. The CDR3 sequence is CASSYSPVSYEQYF. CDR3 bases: TGTGCCAGCAGTTACTCGCCGGTCTCCTACGAGCAGTACTTC.

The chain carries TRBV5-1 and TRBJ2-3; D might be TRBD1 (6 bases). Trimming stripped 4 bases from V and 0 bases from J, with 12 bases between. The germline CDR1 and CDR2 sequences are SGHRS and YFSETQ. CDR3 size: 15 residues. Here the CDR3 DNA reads TGCGCCAGCAGCCAGACAGGCTACAGCACAGATACGCAGTATTTT. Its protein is CASSQTGYSTDTQYF.

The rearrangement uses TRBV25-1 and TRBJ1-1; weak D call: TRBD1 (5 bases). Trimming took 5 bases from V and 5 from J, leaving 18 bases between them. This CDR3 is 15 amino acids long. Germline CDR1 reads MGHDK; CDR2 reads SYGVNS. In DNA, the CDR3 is TGTGCCAGCAGTCACAGTGTCGGGGGGGGGACTGAAGCTTTCTTT. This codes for CASSHSVGGGTEAFF. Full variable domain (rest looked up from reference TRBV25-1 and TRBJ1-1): EADIYQTPRYLVIGTGKKITLECSQTMGHDKMYWYQQDPGMELHLIHYSYGVNSTEKGDLSSESTVSRIRTEHFPLTLESARPSHTSQYLCASSHSVGGGTEAFFGQGTRLTVV.

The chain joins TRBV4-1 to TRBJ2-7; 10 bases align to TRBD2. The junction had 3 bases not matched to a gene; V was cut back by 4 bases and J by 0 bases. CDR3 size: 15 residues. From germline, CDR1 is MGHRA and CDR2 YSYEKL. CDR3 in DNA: TGCGCCAGCAGCCGGGGGACTAGCGCCTCCTACGAGCAGTACTTC. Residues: CASSRGTSASYEQYF.

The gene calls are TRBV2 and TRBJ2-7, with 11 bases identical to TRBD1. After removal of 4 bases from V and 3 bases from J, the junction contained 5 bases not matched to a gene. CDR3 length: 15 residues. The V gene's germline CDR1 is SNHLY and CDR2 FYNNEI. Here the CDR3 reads CASSARDRGGYEQYF. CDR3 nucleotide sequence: TGTGCCAGCAGTGCCCGGGACAGGGGGGGCTACGAGCAGTACTTC. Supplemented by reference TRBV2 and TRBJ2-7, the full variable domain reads EPEVTQTPSHQVTQMGQEVILRCVPISNHLYFYWYRQILGQKVEFLVSFYNNEISEKSEIFDDQFSVERPDGSNFTLKIRSTKLEDSAMYFCASSARDRGGYEQYFGPGTRLTVT.

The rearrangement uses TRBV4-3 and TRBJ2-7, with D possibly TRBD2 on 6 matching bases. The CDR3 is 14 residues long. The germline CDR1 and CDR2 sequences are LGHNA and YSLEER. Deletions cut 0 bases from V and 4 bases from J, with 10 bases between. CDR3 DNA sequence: TGCGCCAGCAGCCAAGATACCGGGAGTTACGAGCAGTACTTC. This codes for CASSQDTGSYEQYF.

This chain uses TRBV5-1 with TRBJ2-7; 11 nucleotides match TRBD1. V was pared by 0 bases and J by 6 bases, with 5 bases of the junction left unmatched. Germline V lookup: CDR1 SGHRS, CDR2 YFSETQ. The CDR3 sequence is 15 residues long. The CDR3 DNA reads TGCGCCAGCAGCTTGGATGGACAGGGGGCTTTCGAGCAGTACTTC. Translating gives CASSLDGQGAFEQYF.